This T cell receptor beta chain was sequenced in a study of molecular identifiers for immune sequencing clone quantification. This clonotype appeared once. The junction does not match germline at one end; this may be a read error. One entry per CDR3 protein, called by TCRdb with MiXCR from the PCR reads. This sample has about 320,000 distinct CDR3 sequences, with over 20% found just once. With 10%, 30% or 50% of RNA, about 17,000 to 1,000,000 naive CD8 T cells were sequenced. Naive CD8 T cells were sorted, and the gate applied was CD8+CD4-CCR7+CD45RA+. This receptor was obtained from a human donor in good health. Some libraries in this study had Jurkat cell RNA spiked in. Sequencing was done on a sample of naive CD8+ T cells from blood, with Jurkat cell RNA spiked in. Subset given: FACS-sorted CD8+CD4-CCR7+CD45RA+ naive T cells.

DNA for the CDR3: TGCACCAGCAGCCAAGTTGTACTAGCGGGGGCCCAGTACTTC. This translates into CTSSQVVLAGAQYF. The chain recombines TRBV4-3 with TRBJ2-4; 11 bases map to TRBD2. CDR3 length equals 14 residues. From germline, CDR1 is LGHNA and CDR2 YSLEER.